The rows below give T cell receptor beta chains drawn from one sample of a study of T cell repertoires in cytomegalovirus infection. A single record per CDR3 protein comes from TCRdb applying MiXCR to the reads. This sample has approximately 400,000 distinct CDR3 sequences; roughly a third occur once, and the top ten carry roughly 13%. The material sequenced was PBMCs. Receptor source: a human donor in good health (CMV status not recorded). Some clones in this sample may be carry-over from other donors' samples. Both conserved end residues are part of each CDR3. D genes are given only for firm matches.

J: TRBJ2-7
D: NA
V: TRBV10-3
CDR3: CAISDSTTQGLTYEQYF

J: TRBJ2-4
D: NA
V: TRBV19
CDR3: CASTGEGQNIQYF

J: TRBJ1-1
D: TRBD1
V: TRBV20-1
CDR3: CSARDLRGQGGSEAFF

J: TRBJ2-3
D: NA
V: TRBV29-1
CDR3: CSVVSLIDDTQYF

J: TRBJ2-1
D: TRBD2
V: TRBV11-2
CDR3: CASSAFAGGGLDEQFF

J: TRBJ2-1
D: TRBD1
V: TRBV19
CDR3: CASSITGGSSYNEQFF

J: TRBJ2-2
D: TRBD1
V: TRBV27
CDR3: CASSSSWTGPTGELFF

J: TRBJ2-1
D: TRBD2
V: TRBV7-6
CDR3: CASSLGAGGGEQFF

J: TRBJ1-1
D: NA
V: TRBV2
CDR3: CASSDWGATEAFF

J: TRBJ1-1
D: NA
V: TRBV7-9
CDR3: CASGLAGQNTEAFF

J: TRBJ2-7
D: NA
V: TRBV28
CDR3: CASSGAELRSYEQYF

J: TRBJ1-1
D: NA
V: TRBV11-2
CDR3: CASSFDSRGVRGAFF

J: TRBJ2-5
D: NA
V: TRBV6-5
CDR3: CASSYSVGWETQYF

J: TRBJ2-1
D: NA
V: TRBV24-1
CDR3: CATSDISIPHNEQFF

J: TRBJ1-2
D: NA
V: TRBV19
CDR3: CASDPGAGPLVYGYTF

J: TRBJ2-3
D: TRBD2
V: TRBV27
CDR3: CASSLTSGGGMTDTQYF

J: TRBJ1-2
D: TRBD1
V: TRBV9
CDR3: CASSGRPGTGYGYTF

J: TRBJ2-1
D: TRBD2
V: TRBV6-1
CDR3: CASSFDGGEGEQFF

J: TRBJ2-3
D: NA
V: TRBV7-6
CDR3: CASSLRWDRYTQYF

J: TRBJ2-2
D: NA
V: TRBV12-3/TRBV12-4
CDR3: CASTPGSRGTGELFF

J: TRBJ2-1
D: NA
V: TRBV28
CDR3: CASSPKTGTEQFF

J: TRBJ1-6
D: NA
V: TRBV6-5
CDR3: CASSYNGWHNSPLHF

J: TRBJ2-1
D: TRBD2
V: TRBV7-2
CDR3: CASSLRVAGGTYNEQFF

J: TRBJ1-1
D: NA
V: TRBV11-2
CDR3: CASNSTFGNTEAFF

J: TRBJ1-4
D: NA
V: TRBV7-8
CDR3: CASSARLATNEKLFF

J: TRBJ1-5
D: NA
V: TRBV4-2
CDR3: CASSQEEGGNQPQHF

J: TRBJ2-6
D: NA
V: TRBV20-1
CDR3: CSAPKVTATISGANVLTF

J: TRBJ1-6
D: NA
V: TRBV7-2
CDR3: CASSQFRGHLHF

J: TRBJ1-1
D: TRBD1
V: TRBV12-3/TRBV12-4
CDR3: CASSPGTDKAFF

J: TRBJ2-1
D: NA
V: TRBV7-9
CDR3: CARPWDNEQFF

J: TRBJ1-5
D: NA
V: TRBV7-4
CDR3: CASSLDPGWNRELVQPQHF

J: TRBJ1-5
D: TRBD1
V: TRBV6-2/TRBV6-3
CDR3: CASSHRDSPAPQPQHF

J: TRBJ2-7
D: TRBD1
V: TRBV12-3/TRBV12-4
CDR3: CASSFQGGQGKYEQYF

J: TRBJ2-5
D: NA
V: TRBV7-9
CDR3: CASSRDTAQETQYF

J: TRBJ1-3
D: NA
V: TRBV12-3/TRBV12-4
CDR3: CASTAGGGSIGNTIYF

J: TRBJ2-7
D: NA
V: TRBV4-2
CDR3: CASSPDPGIPYEQYF

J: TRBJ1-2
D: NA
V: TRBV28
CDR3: CASSLGGQGYTF

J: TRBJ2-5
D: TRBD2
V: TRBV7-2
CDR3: CASSLGRLAGAQETQYF

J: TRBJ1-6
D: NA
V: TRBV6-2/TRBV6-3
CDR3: CASSLLGRSSYNSPLHF

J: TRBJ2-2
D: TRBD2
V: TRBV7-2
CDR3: CASNQRGHTGELFF

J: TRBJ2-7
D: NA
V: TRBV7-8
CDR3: CASSSLPTYEQYF

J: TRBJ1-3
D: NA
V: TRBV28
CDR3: CASSLNRISGNTIYF

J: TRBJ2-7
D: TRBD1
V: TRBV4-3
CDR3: CASSQGTGGSYEQYF

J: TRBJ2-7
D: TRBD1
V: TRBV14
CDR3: CASSQGYRGTYEQYF

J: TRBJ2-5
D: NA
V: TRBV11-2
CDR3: CASSFDYRATETQYF

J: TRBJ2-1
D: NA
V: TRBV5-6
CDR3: CASSLAGGPQFF

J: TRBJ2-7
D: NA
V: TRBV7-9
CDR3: CASSTQGNYEQYF

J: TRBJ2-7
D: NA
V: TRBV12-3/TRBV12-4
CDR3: CASSLVMAGDPYEQYF

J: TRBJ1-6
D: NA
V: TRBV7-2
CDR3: CASSQDSLPNSPLHF

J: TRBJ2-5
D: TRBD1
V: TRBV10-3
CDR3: CAISDRQGQETQYF

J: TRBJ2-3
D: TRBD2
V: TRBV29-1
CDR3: CSVAGASTDTQYF

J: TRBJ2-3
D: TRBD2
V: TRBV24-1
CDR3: CATSERASGGTDTQYF

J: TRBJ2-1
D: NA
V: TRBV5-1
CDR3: CASSLPGNNEQFF

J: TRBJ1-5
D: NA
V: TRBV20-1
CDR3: CSARGPNQPQHF

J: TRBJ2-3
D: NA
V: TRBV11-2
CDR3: CASSLAGNSADTQYF

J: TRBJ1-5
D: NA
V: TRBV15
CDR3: CATSEGVSGQPQHF

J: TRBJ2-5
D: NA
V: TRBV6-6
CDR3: CASSYGVVRETQYF

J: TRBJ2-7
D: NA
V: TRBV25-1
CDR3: CASSFGEWEQYF

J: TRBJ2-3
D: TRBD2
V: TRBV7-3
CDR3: CASSSTPGLAATQYF

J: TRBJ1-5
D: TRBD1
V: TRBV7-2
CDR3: CASSGDRAGNQPQHF